These 11 T cell receptor beta chains were all obtained from the same sample, sequenced in a study of T cells after somatic rescue of genetic block. Only in-frame clones appear in the TCRdb table, and some are missing; sequencing was by immunoSEQ multiplex PCR. The repertoire holds 55,000 to 75,000 clones, with around 90% as singletons. The specimen was peripheral blood mononuclear cells (PBMCs). The source is a man aged 35 to 55.

The chain employs TRBV9 and TRBJ2-1; D remains ambiguous. Germline lookup yields CDR1 SGDLS and CDR2 YYNGEE. This CDR3 has 12 residues. With 4 bases removed from V and 4 bases from J, the gap between germline ends came to 6 bases. The CDR3, as DNA: TGTGCCAGCAGCCTGGAATACAATGAGCAGTTCTTC. Translation: CASSLEYNEQFF.

V gene TRBV19 combines with J gene TRBJ1-4, with D unresolved. CDR3 length: 16 amino acids. Germline CDR1 LNHDA, CDR2 SQIVND (reference sequence). Trimming removed 3 bases at V and 6 bases at J, with 17 bases between. The chain's CDR3 is CASSMPSRSLDEKLFF. The CDR3 bases are TGTGCCAGTAGTATGCCGTCCCGTTCCTTGGATGAAAAACTGTTTTTT. Drawing the rest from reference TRBV19 and TRBJ1-4, the complete variable domain is DGGITQSPKYLFRKEGQNVTLSCEQNLNHDAMYWYRQDPGQGLRLIYYSQIVNDFQKGDIAEGYSVSREKKESFPLTVTSAQKNPTAFYLCASSMPSRSLDEKLFFGSGTQLSVL.

V gene TRBV5-1 combines with J gene TRBJ2-2, with no clear D. The CDR3 loop spans 14 amino acids. V lost 2 bases, J lost 4 bases, and 9 bases lay in between. The V gene's germline CDR1 is SGHRS and CDR2 YFSETQ. The DNA for the CDR3 is TGCGCCAGCAGCTTCACAGCTCCCACCGGGGAGCTGTTTTTT. Its translation is CASSFTAPTGELFF.

The J gene is TRBJ1-3, the V gene TRBV29-1; D gene unclear. This CDR3 spans 13 amino acids. V lost 7 bases and J 0 bases, leaving 10 bases between the germline ends. Germline values: CDR1 SQVTM, CDR2 ANQGSEA. The CDR3 DNA follows: TGCAGCGCCGCCGACAACTCTGGAAACACCATATATTTT. This translates into CSAADNSGNTIYF.

This clone was observed a few times. The genes are TRBV6-5 and TRBJ1-5, with TRBD1 matching 9 bases. The CDR3 length is 14 residues. V lost 6 bases and J lost 3; bases outside the gene matches: 3. Germline CDR1 MNHEY, CDR2 SVGAGI. The chain's CDR3 is CASRDRGTNQPQHF. The CDR3 nucleotides read TGTGCCAGCAGGGACAGGGGAACCAATCAGCCCCAGCATTTT.

The chain has TRBV5-1 and TRBJ1-4, with 10 bases fitting TRBD1. CDR1 and CDR2 (germline): SGHRS, YFSETQ. V lost 7 bases to trimming and J lost 6 bases; unmatched junction nucleotides: 9. This CDR3 region has 15 residues. The CDR3 coding sequence is TGCGCCAGCGGCAGTACCGGGACAGGGGATGAAAAACTGTTTTTT. It translates to CASGSTGTGDEKLFF. Variable domain in full (rest from reference TRBV5-1 and TRBJ1-4): KAGVTQTPRYLIKTRGQQVTLSCSPISGHRSVSWYQQTPGQGLQFLFEYFSETQRNKGNFPGRFSGRQFSNSRSEMNVSTLELGDSALYLCASGSTGTGDEKLFFGSGTQLSVL.

The chain recombines TRBV9 with TRBJ2-7, with TRBD2 identical over 11 bases. Germline trimming cut 0 bases from V and 4 bases from J; bases unmatched to any gene: 6. The CDR3 covers 16 residues. Germline loops: CDR1 SGDLS, CDR2 YYNGEE. The CDR3 sequence is CASSVGLAGGQYEQYF. The CDR3 bases are TGTGCCAGCAGCGTAGGGCTAGCGGGAGGCCAGTACGAGCAGTACTTC.

The rearrangement uses TRBV11-2 and TRBJ1-6; D ambiguous. This CDR3 spans 15 amino acids. Trimming removed 1 base at V and 9 bases at J, with 13 bases between. Germline V gene sequence: CDR1 SGHAT, CDR2 FQNNGV. CDR3 in DNA: TGTGCCAGCAGCTTAGTAAAAGTTGGCGGTTCACCCCTCCACTTT. It translates to CASSLVKVGGSPLHF.

This chain joins TRBV19 and TRBJ1-5; 9 bases are shared with TRBD1. V shed 5 bases and J 3 bases; nucleotides not matched to a gene: 5. The CDR3 is 15 amino acids. From germline, CDR1 is LNHDA and CDR2 SQIVND (reference sequence). CDR3 in DNA: TGTGCCAGTAGTGTGGACAGGGGAAACAATCAGCCCCAGCATTTT. Translating it yields CASSVDRGNNQPQHF.

The chain couples TRBV28 to TRBJ2-1; 7 bases align to TRBD2. CDR3 length equals 17 residues. Germline lookup yields CDR1 MDHEN and CDR2 SYDVKM. The ends lost 7 bases at V and 4 bases at J; junction bases unmatched: 16. The CDR3 protein is CASTLNLWLAEYNEQFF. The CDR3 DNA reads as TGTGCCAGCACCTTAAACCTATGGCTAGCGGAGTACAATGAGCAGTTCTTC.

J is TRBJ2-3 and V is TRBV6-5; D gene ambiguous. The germline V and J ends were trimmed by 4 bases and 2 bases, with 10 bases remaining between them. The CDR3 loop spans 14 amino acids. CDR1 and CDR2 (germline): MNHEY, SVGAGI. In nucleotides, the CDR3 is TGTGCCAGCAGTTCCTTTAGATACACAGATACGCAGTATTTT. Encoded protein: CASSSFRYTDTQYF.